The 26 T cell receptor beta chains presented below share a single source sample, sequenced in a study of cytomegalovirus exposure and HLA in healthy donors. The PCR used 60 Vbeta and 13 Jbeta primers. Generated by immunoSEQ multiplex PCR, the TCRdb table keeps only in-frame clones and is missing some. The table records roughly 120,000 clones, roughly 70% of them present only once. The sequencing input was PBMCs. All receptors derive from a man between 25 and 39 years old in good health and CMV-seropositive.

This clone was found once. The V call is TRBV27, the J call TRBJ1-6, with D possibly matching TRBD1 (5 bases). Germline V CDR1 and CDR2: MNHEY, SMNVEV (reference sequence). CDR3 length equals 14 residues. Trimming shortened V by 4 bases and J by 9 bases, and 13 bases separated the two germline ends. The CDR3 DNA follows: TGTGCCAGCAGTTACGGGGGGGTCGGTTCACCCCTCCACTTT. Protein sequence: CASSYGGVGSPLHF.

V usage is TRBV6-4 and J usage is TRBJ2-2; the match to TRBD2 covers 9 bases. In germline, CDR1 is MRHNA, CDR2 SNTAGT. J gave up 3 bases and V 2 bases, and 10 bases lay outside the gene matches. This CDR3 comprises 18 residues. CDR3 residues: CASSDPLATSGYTGELFF. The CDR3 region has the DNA TGTGCCAGCAGTGACCCACTCGCGACTAGCGGATACACCGGGGAGCTGTTTTTT.

This CDR3 is CASGPGYGYTF. The CDR3 DNA is TGTGCCAGCGGTCCGGGGTATGGCTACACCTTC. The V call is TRBV28, the J call TRBJ1-2; D is ambiguous. The CDR3 consists of 11 residues. The germline V gene has CDR1 MDHEN and CDR2 SYDVKM. The V gene lost 8 bases and the J gene lost 5 bases, with 9 bases spanning the gap.

CDR3 region: CASSLRATTNYGYTF. The CDR3 DNA is TGTGCCAGCAGTTTGCGGGCGACCACTAACTATGGCTACACCTTC. The chain links TRBV28 to TRBJ1-2; D gene ambiguous. The germline gives CDR1 MDHEN, CDR2 SYDVKM. The V and J ends lost 3 bases and 0 bases respectively, with 11 bases between them. The CDR3 consists of 15 residues.

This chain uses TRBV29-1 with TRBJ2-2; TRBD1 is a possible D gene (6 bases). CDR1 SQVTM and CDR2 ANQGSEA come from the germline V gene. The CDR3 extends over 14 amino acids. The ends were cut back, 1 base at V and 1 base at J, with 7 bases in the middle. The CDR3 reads CSVEGGRNTGELFF. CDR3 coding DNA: TGCAGCGTTGAAGGGGGGCGGAACACCGGGGAGCTGTTTTTT.

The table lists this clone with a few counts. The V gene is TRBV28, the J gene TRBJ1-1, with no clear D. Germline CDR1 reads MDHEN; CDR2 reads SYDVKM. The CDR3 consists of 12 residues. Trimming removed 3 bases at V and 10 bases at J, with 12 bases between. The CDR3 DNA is TGTGCCAGCAGTTTGCAGGTGGCGGGAGCTTTCTTT. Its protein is CASSLQVAGAFF.

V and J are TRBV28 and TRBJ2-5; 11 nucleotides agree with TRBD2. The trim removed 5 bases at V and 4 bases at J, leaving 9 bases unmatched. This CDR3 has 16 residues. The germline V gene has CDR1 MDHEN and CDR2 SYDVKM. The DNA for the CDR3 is TGTGCCAGCAGTCTCTATAGCGGGAGGGCGGGAGAGACCCAGTACTTC. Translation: CASSLYSGRAGETQYF.

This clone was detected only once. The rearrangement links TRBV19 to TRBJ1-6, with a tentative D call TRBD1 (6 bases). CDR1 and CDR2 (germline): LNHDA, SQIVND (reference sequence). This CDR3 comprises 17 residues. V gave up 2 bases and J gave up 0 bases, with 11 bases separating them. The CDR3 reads CASSIPPRGSYNSPLHF. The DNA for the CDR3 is TGTGCCAGTAGTATACCCCCCAGGGGCTCCTATAATTCACCCCTCCACTTT.

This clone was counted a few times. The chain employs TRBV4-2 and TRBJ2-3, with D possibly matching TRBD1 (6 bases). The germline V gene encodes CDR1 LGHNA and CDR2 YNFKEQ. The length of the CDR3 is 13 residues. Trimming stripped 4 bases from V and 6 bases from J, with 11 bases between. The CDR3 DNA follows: TGTGCCAGCAGCCGGGGGCTTGAGGATACGCAGTATTTT. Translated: CASSRGLEDTQYF.

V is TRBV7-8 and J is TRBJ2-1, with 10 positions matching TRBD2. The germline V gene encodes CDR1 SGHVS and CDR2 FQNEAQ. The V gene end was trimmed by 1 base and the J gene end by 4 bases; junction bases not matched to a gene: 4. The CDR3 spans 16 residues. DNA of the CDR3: TGTGCCAGCAGCTTAGAAACTAGCGGGGCATACAATGAGCAGTTCTTC. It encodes CASSLETSGAYNEQFF.

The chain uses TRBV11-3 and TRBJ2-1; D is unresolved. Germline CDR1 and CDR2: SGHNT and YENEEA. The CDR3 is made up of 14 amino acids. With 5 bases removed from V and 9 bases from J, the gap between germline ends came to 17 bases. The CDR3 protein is CASSRWARSGEQFF. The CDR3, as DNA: TGTGCCAGCAGCCGTTGGGCCCGGTCCGGTGAGCAGTTCTTC.

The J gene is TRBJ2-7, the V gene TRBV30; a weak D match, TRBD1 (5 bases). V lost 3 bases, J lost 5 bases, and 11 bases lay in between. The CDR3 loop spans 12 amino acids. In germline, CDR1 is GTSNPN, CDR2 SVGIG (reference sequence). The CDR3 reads CAWSADSNEQYF. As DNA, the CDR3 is TGTGCCTGGAGCGCCGACAGCAACGAGCAGTACTTC.

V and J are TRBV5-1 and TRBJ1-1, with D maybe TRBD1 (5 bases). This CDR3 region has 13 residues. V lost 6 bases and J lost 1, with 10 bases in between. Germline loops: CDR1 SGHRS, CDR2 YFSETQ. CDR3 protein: CASINGANTEAFF. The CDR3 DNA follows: TGCGCCAGCATAAATGGGGCGAACACTGAAGCTTTCTTT. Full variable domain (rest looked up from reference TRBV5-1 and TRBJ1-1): KAGVTQTPRYLIKTRGQQVTLSCSPISGHRSVSWYQQTPGQGLQFLFEYFSETQRNKGNFPGRFSGRQFSNSRSEMNVSTLELGDSALYLCASINGANTEAFFGQGTRLTVV.

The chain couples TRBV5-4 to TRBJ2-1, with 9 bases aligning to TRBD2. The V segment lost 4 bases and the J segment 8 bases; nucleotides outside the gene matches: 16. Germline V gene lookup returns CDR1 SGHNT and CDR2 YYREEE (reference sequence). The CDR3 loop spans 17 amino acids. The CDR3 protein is CASSRERSGGIWDEQFF. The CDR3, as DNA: TGTGCCAGCAGCCGAGAACGGAGCGGGGGGATTTGGGATGAGCAGTTCTTC.

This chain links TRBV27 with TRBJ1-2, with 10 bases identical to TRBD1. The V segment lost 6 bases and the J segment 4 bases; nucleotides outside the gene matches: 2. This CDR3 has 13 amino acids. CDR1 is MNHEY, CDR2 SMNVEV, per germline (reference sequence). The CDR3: CASSRDRGYGYTF. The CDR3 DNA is TGTGCCAGCAGCCGGGACAGGGGCTATGGCTACACCTTC.

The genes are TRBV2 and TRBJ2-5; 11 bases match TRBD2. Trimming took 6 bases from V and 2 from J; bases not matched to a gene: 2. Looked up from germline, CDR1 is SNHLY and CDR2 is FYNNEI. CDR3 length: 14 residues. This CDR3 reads CASRGTSGQETQYF. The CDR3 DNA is TGTGCCAGCAGGGGGACTAGCGGACAAGAGACCCAGTACTTC.

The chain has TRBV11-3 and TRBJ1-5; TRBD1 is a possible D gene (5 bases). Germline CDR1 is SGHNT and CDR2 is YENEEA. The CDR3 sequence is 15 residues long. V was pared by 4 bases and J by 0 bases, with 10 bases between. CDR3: CASSWVGVSNQPQHF. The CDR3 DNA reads TGTGCCAGCAGCTGGGTAGGGGTTAGCAATCAGCCCCAGCATTTT.

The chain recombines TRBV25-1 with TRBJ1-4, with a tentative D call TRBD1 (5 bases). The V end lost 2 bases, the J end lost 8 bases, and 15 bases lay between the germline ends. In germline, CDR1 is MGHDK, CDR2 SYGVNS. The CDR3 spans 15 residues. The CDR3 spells CASSEEDRGGEKLFF. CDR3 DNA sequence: TGTGCCAGCAGTGAAGAAGATAGGGGCGGCGAAAAACTGTTTTTT.

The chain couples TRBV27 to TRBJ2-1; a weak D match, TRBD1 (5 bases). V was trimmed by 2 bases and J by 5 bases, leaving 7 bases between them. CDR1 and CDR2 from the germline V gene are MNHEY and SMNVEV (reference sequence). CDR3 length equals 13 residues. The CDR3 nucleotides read TGTGCCAGCAGTTTACAGGGTGACAATGAGCAGTTCTTC. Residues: CASSLQGDNEQFF.

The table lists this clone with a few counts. CDR3 coding DNA: TGCAGCGCGGGAACCTCCTACAATGAGCAGTTCTTC. Its protein product is CSAGTSYNEQFF. The V gene is TRBV29-1, the J gene TRBJ2-1, with D tentatively TRBD2 (5 bases). CDR1 is SQVTM, CDR2 ANQGSEA, per germline. The V end lost 7 bases, the J end lost 0 bases, and 7 bases lay between the germline ends. The CDR3 sequence is 12 residues long.

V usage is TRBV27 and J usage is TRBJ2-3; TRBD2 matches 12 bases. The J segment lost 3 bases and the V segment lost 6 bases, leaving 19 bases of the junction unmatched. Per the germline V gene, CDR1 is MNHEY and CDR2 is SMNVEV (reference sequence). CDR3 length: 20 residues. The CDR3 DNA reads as TGTGCCAGCAGCCTTACCGCGGCTAGCGGGAGGGCCGGGGGGACAGATACGCAGTATTTT. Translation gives CASSLTAASGRAGGTDTQYF.

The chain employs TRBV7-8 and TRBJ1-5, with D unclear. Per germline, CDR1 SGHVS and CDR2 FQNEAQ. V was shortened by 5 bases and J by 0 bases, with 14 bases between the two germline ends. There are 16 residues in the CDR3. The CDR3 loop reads CASSPTGVLSNQPQHF. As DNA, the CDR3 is TGTGCCAGCAGCCCTACCGGGGTCCTTAGCAATCAGCCCCAGCATTTT.

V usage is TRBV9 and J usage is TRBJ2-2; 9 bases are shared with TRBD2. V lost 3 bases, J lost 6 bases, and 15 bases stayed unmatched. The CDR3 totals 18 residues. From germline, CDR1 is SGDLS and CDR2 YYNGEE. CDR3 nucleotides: TGTGCCAGCAGCGGGTCCGGGGCGGCTAGCGGGACGTCCGGGGAGCTGTTTTTT. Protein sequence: CASSGSGAASGTSGELFF.

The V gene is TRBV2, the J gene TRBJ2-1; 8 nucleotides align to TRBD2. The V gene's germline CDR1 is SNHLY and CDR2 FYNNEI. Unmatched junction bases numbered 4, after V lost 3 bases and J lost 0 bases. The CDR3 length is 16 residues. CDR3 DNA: TGTGCCAGCAGTGAGTTAGCGGGAAGCTCCTACAATGAGCAGTTCTTC. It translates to CASSELAGSSYNEQFF. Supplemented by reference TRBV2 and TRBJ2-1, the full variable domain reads EPEVTQTPSHQVTQMGQEVILRCVPISNHLYFYWYRQILGQKVEFLVSFYNNEISEKSEIFDDQFSVERPDGSNFTLKIRSTKLEDSAMYFCASSELAGSSYNEQFFGPGTRLTVL.

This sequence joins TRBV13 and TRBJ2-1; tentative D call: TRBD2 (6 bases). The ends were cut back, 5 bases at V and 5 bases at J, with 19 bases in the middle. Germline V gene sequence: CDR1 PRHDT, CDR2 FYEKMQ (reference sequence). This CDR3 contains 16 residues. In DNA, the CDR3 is TGTGCCAGCAGCACCGACACTAGCTCCCAACACAATGAGCAGTTCTTC. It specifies CASSTDTSSQHNEQFF.

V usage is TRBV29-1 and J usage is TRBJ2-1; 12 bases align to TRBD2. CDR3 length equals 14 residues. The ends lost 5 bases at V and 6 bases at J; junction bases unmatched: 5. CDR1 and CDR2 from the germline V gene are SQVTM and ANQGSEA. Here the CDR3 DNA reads TGCAGCGTTCGCACTAGCGGGAGGCCCAATGAGCAGTTCTTC. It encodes CSVRTSGRPNEQFF.